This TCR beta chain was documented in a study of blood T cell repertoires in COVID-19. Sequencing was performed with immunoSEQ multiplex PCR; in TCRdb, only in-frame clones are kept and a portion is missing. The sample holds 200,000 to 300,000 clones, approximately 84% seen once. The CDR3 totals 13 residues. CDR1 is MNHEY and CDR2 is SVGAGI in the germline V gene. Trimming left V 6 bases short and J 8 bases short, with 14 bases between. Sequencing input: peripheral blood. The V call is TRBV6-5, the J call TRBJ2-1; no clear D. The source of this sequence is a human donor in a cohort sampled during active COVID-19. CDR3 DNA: TGTGCCAGCAGGCCTACTACAAGGCATGAGCAGTTCTTC. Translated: CASRPTTRHEQFF.